The 5 T cell receptor beta chains presented below share a single source sample, sequenced in a study of cytomegalovirus exposure and HLA in healthy donors. The PCR used 60 Vbeta and 13 Jbeta primers. TCRdb's copy holds only in-frame clones and misses some; the assay was immunoSEQ multiplex PCR. The table has more than 85,000 clones, approximately 82% seen once. The sequenced sample was PBMCs. Receptors were obtained from a man aged 30-40 years in good health and CMV-seropositive.

There are a few counts of this clone. The chain uses TRBV6-4 and TRBJ2-2; D uncertain. There are 13 residues in the CDR3. Trimming stripped 0 bases from V and 5 bases from J, with 4 bases between. Germline lookup yields CDR1 MRHNA and CDR2 SNTAGT. CDR3 in DNA: TGTGCCAGCAGTGACTCACAAACCGGGGAGCTGTTTTTT. This sequence encodes CASSDSQTGELFF.

V is TRBV16 and J is TRBJ1-4, with 7 bases lining up with TRBD1. Per germline, CDR1 KGHSY and CDR2 FQNENV. This CDR3 is 17 amino acids long. Trimming removed 1 base from V and 4 bases from J; junction bases left unmatched: 9. CDR3 sequence: CASSQLKDRDLNEKLFF. In DNA, the CDR3 is TGTGCCAGCAGCCAATTGAAAGACAGGGATCTTAATGAAAAACTGTTTTTT.

This clone was seen a single time. The chain joins TRBV18 to TRBJ1-6; D gene unclear. Trimming pared 3 bases from V and 8 bases from J, leaving 8 bases between. CDR1 KGHSH and CDR2 LQKENI come from the germline V gene. The CDR3 consists of 13 residues. Here the CDR3 reads CASSPGEDSPLHF. The CDR3 DNA follows: TGTGCCAGCTCACCTGGGGAGGATTCACCCCTCCACTTT.

The chain links TRBV19 to TRBJ2-7, with D possibly matching TRBD1 (5 bases). Trimming shortened V by 6 bases and J by 3 bases, and 12 bases separated the two germline ends. Germline V CDR1 and CDR2: LNHDA, SQIVND (reference sequence). The CDR3 extends over 13 amino acids. CDR3 DNA: TGTGCCAGTAGCCCCTCAAGGGGCTACGAGCAGTACTTC. This translates into CASSPSRGYEQYF.

This clone showed up just once. This chain joins TRBV27 and TRBJ1-4; D uncertain. This CDR3 contains 15 residues. Germline V gene lookup returns CDR1 MNHEY and CDR2 SMNVEV (reference sequence). V was trimmed by 3 bases and J by 8 bases, leaving 16 bases between them. The chain's CDR3 is CASSLLRDGGEKLFF. As DNA, the CDR3 is TGTGCCAGCAGTTTGTTGAGGGATGGAGGGGAAAAACTGTTTTTT.